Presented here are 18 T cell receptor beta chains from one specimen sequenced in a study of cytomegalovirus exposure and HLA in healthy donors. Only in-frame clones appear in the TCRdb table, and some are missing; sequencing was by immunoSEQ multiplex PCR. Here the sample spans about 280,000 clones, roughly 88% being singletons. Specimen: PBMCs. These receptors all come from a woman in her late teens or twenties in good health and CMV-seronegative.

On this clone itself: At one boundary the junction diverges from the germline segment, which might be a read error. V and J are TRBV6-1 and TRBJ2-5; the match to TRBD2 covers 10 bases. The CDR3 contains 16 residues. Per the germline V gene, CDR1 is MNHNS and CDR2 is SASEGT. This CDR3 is CASSKAGGQGWETQYF. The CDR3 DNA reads TGTGCCAGCAGTAAAGCGGGAGGGCAGGGGTGGGAGACCCAGTACTTC.

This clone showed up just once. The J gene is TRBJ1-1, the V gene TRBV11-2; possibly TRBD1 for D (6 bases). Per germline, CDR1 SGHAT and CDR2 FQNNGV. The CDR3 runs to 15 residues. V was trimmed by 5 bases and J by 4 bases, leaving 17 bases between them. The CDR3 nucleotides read TGTGCCAGCAGCCCAAGGGACAAATTGAGCACTGAAGCTTTCTTT. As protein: CASSPRDKLSTEAFF.

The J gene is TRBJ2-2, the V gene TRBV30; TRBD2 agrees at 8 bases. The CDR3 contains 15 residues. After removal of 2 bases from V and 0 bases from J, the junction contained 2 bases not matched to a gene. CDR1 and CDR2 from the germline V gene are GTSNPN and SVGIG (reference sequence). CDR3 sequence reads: CAWSPGLANTGELFF. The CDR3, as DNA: TGTGCCTGGAGTCCGGGACTAGCGAACACCGGGGAGCTGTTTTTT.

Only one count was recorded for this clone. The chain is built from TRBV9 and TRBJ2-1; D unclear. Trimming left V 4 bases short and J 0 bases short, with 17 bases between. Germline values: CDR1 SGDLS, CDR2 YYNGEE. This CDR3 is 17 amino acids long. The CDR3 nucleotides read TGTGCCAGCAGCCCCACCCTCCTAGAAAGCTCCTACAATGAGCAGTTCTTC. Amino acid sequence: CASSPTLLESSYNEQFF.

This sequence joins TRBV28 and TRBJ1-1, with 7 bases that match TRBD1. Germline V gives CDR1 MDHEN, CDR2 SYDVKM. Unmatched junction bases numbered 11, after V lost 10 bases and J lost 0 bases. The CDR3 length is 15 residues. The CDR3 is CATRSKQGLNTEAFF. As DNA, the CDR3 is TGTGCCACCCGGAGTAAACAGGGGTTGAACACTGAAGCTTTCTTT.

CDR3 in DNA: TGTGCCAGCAGCGCGGGACAGGGGTCAGCTTTCTTT. Amino acids: CASSAGQGSAFF. J is TRBJ1-1 and V is TRBV28; 10 nucleotides align to TRBD1. Germline CDR1 reads MDHEN; CDR2 reads SYDVKM. The junction had 5 bases not matched to a gene; V was cut back by 6 bases and J by 10 bases. This CDR3 comprises 12 residues.

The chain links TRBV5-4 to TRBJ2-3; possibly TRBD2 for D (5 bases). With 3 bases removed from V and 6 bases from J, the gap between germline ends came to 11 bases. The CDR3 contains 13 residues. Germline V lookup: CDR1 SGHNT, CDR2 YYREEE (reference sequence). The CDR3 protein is CASSSSQRDTQYF. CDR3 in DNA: TGTGCCAGCAGCTCCTCCCAGCGGGATACGCAGTATTTT. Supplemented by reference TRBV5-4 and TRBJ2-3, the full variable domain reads ETGVTQSPTHLIKTRGQQVTLRCSSQSGHNTVSWYQQALGQGPQFIFQYYREEENGRGNFPPRFSGLQFPNYSSELNVNALELDDSALYLCASSSSQRDTQYFGPGTRLTVL.

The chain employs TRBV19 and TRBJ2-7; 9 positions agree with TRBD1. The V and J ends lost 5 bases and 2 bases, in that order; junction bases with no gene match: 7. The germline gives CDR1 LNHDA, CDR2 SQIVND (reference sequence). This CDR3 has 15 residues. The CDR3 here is CASSVGTGPTYEQYF. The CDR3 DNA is TGTGCCAGTAGTGTCGGGACAGGGCCTACCTACGAGCAGTACTTC.

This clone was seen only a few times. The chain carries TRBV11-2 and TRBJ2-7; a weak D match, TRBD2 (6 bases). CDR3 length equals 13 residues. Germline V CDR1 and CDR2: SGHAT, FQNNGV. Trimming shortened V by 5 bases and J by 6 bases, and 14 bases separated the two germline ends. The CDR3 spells CASSISPEGEQYF. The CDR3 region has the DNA TGTGCCAGCAGCATATCCCCGGAGGGCGAGCAGTACTTC.

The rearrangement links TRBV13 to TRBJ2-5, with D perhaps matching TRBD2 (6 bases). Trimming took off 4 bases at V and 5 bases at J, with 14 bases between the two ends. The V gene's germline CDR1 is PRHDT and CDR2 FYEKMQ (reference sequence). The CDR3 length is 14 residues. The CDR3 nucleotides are TGTGCCAGCAGCTGGACGGGAGAGGATGAGACCCAGTACTTC. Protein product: CASSWTGEDETQYF.

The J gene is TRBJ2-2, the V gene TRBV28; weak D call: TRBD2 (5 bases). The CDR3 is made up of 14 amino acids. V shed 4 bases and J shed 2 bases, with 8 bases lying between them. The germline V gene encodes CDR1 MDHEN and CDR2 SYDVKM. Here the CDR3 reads CASSSGLNTGELFF. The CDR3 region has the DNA TGTGCCAGCAGTTCAGGACTCAACACCGGGGAGCTGTTTTTT. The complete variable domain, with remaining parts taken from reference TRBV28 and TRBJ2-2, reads DVKVTQSSRYLVKRTGEKVFLECVQDMDHENMFWYRQDPGLGLRLIYFSYDVKMKEKGDIPEGYSVSREKKERFSLILESASTNQTSMYLCASSSGLNTGELFFGEGSRLTVL.

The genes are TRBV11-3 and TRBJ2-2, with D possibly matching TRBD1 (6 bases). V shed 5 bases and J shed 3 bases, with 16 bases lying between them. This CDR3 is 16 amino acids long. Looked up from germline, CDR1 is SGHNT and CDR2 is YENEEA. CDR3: CASSPGVGVDTGELFF. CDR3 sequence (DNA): TGTGCCAGCAGCCCAGGGGTGGGAGTCGACACCGGGGAGCTGTTTTTT.

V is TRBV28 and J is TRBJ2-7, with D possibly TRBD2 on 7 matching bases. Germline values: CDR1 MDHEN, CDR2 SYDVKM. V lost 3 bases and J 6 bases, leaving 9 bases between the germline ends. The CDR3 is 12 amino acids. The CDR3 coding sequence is TGTGCCAGCAGTTTTAGGGGGGGCGAGCAGTACTTC. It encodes CASSFRGGEQYF.

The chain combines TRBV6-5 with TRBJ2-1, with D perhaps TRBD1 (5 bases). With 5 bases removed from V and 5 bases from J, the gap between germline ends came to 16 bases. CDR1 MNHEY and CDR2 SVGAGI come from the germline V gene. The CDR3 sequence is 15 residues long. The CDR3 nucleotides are TGTGCCAGCAGTCCCCTTCGACAGCGAAACAATGAGCAGTTCTTC. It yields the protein CASSPLRQRNNEQFF.

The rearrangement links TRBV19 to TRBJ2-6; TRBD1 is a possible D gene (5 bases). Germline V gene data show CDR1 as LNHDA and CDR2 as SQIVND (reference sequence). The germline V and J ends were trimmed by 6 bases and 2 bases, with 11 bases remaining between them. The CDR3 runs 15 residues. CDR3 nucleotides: TGTGCCAGTAGATCCGCCAGGGCTGGGGCCAACGTCCTGACTTTC. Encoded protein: CASRSARAGANVLTF.

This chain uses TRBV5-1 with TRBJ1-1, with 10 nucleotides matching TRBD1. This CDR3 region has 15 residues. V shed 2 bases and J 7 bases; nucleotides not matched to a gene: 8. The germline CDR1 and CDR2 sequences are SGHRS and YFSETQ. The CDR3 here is CASSLEPGQGYEAFF. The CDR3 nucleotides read TGCGCCAGCAGCTTAGAGCCGGGACAGGGGTATGAAGCTTTCTTT.

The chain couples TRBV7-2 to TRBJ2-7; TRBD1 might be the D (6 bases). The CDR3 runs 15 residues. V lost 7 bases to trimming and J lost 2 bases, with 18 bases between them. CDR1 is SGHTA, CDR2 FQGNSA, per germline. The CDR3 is CASNTGTLGAYEQYF. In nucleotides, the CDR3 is TGTGCCAGCAACACAGGGACACTGGGGGCCTACGAGCAGTACTTC.

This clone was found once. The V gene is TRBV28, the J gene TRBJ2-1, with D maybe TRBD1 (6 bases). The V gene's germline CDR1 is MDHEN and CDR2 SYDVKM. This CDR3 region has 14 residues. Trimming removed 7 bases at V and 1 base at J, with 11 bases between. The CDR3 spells CASTTTGSYNEQFF. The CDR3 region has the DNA TGTGCCAGCACCACGACAGGTTCCTACAATGAGCAGTTCTTC.